This T cell receptor (beta chain) was captured by sequencing in a study of blood T cell repertoires in COVID-19. Study background: From T cells, B-cell-depleted T cells, or PBMCs came the material, which was cDNA or gDNA.

Per the original methods: Reference gene primer amplification yielded estimated nucleated cell counts. TCRdb's table, derived via immunoSEQ multiplex PCR, lists solely in-frame clones and lacks some. V, J and clone size are taken as reported in that table, and D and trimming were inferred from the DNA itself. The sample includes approximately 210,000 clones, over 75% of them seen just once. Participant ages covered about 18 to 89 years across 20 to 25 US areas. V dropped 2 bases and J dropped 3; count of bases not matched to a gene: 7. The CDR3 has 15 residues. Germline V lookup: CDR1 KGHSH, CDR2 LQKENI.

V and J are TRBV18 and TRBJ2-7, with 7 bases matching TRBD1. This TCR was recovered from a woman aged 55-70 years who had recovered from COVID-19. Input material: PBMCs or T cells enriched from blood (not recorded which). The CDR3 nucleotides are TGTGCCAGCTCACCAGGACAGGAGAAAAACTACGAGCAGTACTTC. Its translation is CASSPGQEKNYEQYF.